Presented here are 30 T cell receptor beta chains from one specimen sequenced in a study of blood T cells in healthy people across ages. Primed by a sample-barcoded 5' primer and a J-beta primer mix, a second PCR proceeded for 7 to 11 cycles. Each CDR3 protein is one row after TCRdb ran MiXCR on the 5' RACE reads. The sample carries 700,000 to 950,000 distinct CDR3 sequences, 58% recorded once. Sequencing was performed on blood. All receptors come from a man under 40 in good health.

The chain employs TRBV11-2 and TRBJ2-3, with D possibly TRBD1 on 6 matching bases. Germline CDR1 is SGHAT and CDR2 is FQNNGV. Trimming cost V 3 bases and J 0 bases, with 13 bases left between them. The CDR3 runs to 16 residues. This CDR3 reads CASSLIGQRSTDTQYF. The CDR3 region has the DNA TGTGCCAGCAGCTTGATAGGACAGCGTAGCACAGATACGCAGTATTTT.

The J gene is TRBJ1-1, the V gene TRBV12-3 or TRBV12-4, with 8 positions matching TRBD1. After removal of 7 bases from V and 3 bases from J, the junction contained 10 bases not matched to a gene. CDR3 length: 15 amino acids. The CDR3 DNA reads as TGTGCCAGCAAGATCAGGGGGCGATGGGACACTGAAGCTTTCTTT. Its protein product is CASKIRGRWDTEAFF.

The chain has TRBV2 and TRBJ1-2; D gene unclear. Between the trimmed V and J ends, which lost 6 bases and 5 bases, there was a span of 16 bases. This CDR3 has 14 amino acids. CDR1 is SNHLY, CDR2 FYNNEI, per germline. The CDR3 DNA is TGTGCCAGCAGACCGGGCCCTTCGATTTATGGCTACACCTTC. It translates to CASRPGPSIYGYTF.

The rearrangement joins TRBV7-8 to TRBJ2-3; D is possibly TRBD1 or TRBD2 (5 bases each). This CDR3 contains 17 residues. Germline V CDR1 and CDR2: SGHVS, FQNEAQ. Deletions cut 5 bases from V and 10 bases from J, with 28 bases between. Here the CDR3 reads CASSKKGQGWPLGAQYF. The CDR3, as DNA: TGTGCCAGCAGCAAGAAGGGCCAAGGGTGGCCCTTGGGGGCGCAGTATTTT.

The chain links TRBV7-2 to TRBJ2-1; D perhaps matches TRBD1 (5 bases). Trimming pared 5 bases from V and 10 bases from J, leaving 12 bases between. The CDR3 has 12 residues. Germline assignment: CDR1 SGHTA and CDR2 FQGNSA. DNA for the CDR3: TGTGCCAGCAGCCCTCGACAGAAGGAGCAGTTCTTC. Its protein is CASSPRQKEQFF.

This rearrangement joins TRBV25-1 to TRBJ2-5; a weak D match, TRBD1 (5 bases). CDR1 and CDR2 (germline): MGHDK, SYGVNS. The CDR3 length is 13 residues. V was clipped by 5 bases and J by 2 bases, with 9 bases between them. The CDR3 DNA is TGTGCCAGCAGTTCCAGACAGCAAGAGACCCAGTACTTC. Translation gives CASSSRQQETQYF.

This clonotype showed up just a few times. The rearrangement joins TRBV4-3 to TRBJ1-2, with 10 bases matching TRBD1. The CDR3 is 17 residues long. From germline, CDR1 is LGHNA and CDR2 YSLEER. Trimming cost V 1 base and J 7 bases; bases outside gene matches: 12. Here the CDR3 reads CASSQVGQGKGVAGYTF. The DNA for the CDR3 is TGCGCCAGCAGCCAAGTGGGACAGGGGAAAGGGGTTGCTGGCTACACCTTC.

The rearrangement joins TRBV24-1 to TRBJ2-3; D could derive from TRBD1 or TRBD2 (5 bases each). Germline V gene lookup returns CDR1 KGHDR and CDR2 SFDVKD. Trimming left V 3 bases short and J 8 bases short, with 14 bases between. The CDR3 spans 14 residues. CDR3 DNA sequence: TGTGCCACCAGTGATGTGGGACCGGCGGGTACGCAGTATTTT. Protein: CATSDVGPAGTQYF.

In its sample, this clonotype was seen once. The chain joins TRBV2 to TRBJ1-5; 9 positions match TRBD1. This CDR3 is built from 13 residues. The junction had 3 bases not matched to a gene; V was cut back by 6 bases and J by 6 bases. Germline V gene sequence: CDR1 SNHLY, CDR2 FYNNEI. The CDR3 spells CASSWGQGQPQHF. CDR3 nucleotides: TGTGCCAGCAGCTGGGGACAGGGTCAGCCCCAGCATTTT.

The J gene is TRBJ2-1, the V gene TRBV18; tentatively, D is TRBD1 (6 bases). V lost 5 bases to trimming and J lost 5 bases, with 19 bases between them. This CDR3 has 16 amino acids. Germline CDR1 and CDR2: KGHSH and LQKENI. DNA for the CDR3: TGTGCCAGCTCATTCGGCGCGTTACAGGGAAACAATGAGCAGTTCTTC. This gives the protein CASSFGALQGNNEQFF.

V usage is TRBV25-1 and J usage is TRBJ2-3, with D unclear. The CDR3 consists of 12 residues. V dropped 2 bases and J dropped 5 bases, with 5 bases sitting between them. CDR1 and CDR2 from the germline V gene are MGHDK and SYGVNS. The CDR3 nucleotides are TGTGCCAGCAGTGAAAACGAAGATACGCAGTATTTT. It is translated as CASSENEDTQYF.

The chain has TRBV5-1 and TRBJ1-2; TRBD1 is a possible D gene (5 bases). Looked up from germline, CDR1 is SGHRS and CDR2 is YFSETQ. There are 15 residues in the CDR3. Trimming shortened V by 4 bases and J by 3 bases, and 16 bases separated the two germline ends. The CDR3 sequence: CASSEKRDSYYGYTF. As DNA, the CDR3 is TGCGCCAGCAGCGAGAAACGAGACAGCTACTATGGCTACACCTTC.

This clonotype was seen just once. This chain joins TRBV30 and TRBJ2-1, with D perhaps matching TRBD2 (6 bases). The germline gives CDR1 GTSNPN, CDR2 SVGIG (reference sequence). The ends were cut back, 4 bases at V and 8 bases at J, with 15 bases in the middle. The CDR3 is made up of 13 amino acids. The DNA for the CDR3 is TGTGCCTGGACCGAGGCTAGCGCTTATGAGCAGTTCTTC. Residues: CAWTEASAYEQFF.

The rearrangement uses TRBV7-9 and TRBJ2-1, with a weak D call TRBD2 (6 bases). CDR1 is SEHNR, CDR2 FQNEAQ, per germline (reference sequence). The CDR3 runs to 16 residues. V lost 3 bases and J lost 6, with 18 bases in between. The CDR3 coding sequence is TGTGCCAGCAGCTTCCCTAGCGCTAGTGGGGGCAATGAGCAGTTCTTC. It translates to CASSFPSASGGNEQFF.

The chain couples TRBV18 to TRBJ2-1; TRBD2 might be the D (6 bases). CDR1 is KGHSH, CDR2 LQKENI, per germline. Trimming cost V 6 bases and J 9 bases, with 12 bases left between them. The CDR3 consists of 12 residues. CDR3 DNA sequence: TGTGCCAGCTCCAATATGGAGGGTGAGCAGTTCTTC. Protein sequence: CASSNMEGEQFF.

About this clonotype itself: One junction end disagrees with the germline gene, perhaps due to a read error. This chain connects TRBV20-1 to TRBJ1-3, with D maybe TRBD1 (5 bases). From germline, CDR1 is DFQATT and CDR2 SNEGSKA (reference sequence). CDR3 length equals 16 residues. Here the CDR3 DNA reads TGCAGTGCTAGGAGGGACGGAAGAGTAACCGGAAGCACCATATATTTT. It specifies CSARRDGRVTGSTIYF.

The genes are TRBV9 and TRBJ1-1, with D maybe TRBD1 (5 bases). Germline CDR1 is SGDLS and CDR2 is YYNGEE. With 0 bases removed from V and 0 bases from J, the gap between germline ends came to 9 bases. CDR3 size: 15 residues. CDR3 coding DNA: TGTGCCAGCAGCGTAGGAGGGGTCATGAACACTGAAGCTTTCTTT. Translation: CASSVGGVMNTEAFF.

The table lists this clonotype with a count of one. J is TRBJ2-1 and V is TRBV12-3 or TRBV12-4; D gene unclear. The CDR3 consists of 12 residues. V lost 6 bases and J lost 10, with 13 bases in between. The chain's CDR3 is CASRPPEGEQFF. In nucleotides, the CDR3 is TGTGCCAGCAGACCCCCAGAAGGGGAGCAGTTCTTC.

This clonotype was picked up a small number of times. This chain links TRBV11-2 with TRBJ2-3, with TRBD2 as a possible D gene (7 bases). V was shortened by 6 bases and J by 4 bases, with 20 bases between the two germline ends. Germline values: CDR1 SGHAT, CDR2 FQNNGV. The CDR3 totals 16 residues. CDR3 bases: TGTGCCAGCAGTCAGAGGGGGGGCTCGGTTTCAGATACGCAGTATTTT. This sequence encodes CASSQRGGSVSDTQYF.

The chain joins TRBV20-1 to TRBJ1-2; D uncertain. The CDR3 runs to 10 residues. Germline CDR1 reads DFQATT; CDR2 reads SNEGSKA (reference sequence). The germline V and J ends were trimmed by 6 bases and 12 bases, with 14 bases remaining between them. CDR3 sequence: CSAHSSGHTF. CDR3 DNA: TGCAGTGCCCACTCGTCCGGGCACACCTTC.

The rearrangement links TRBV2 to TRBJ2-5; 7 bases fit TRBD1. V dropped 7 bases and J dropped 0; count of bases not matched to a gene: 5. The CDR3 length is 14 residues. The germline CDR1 and CDR2 sequences are SNHLY and FYNNEI. The CDR3 spells CASNQQGYQETQYF. The CDR3 DNA is TGTGCCAGCAACCAACAGGGGTACCAAGAGACCCAGTACTTC. Full variable domain (rest looked up from reference TRBV2 and TRBJ2-5): EPEVTQTPSHQVTQMGQEVILRCVPISNHLYFYWYRQILGQKVEFLVSFYNNEISEKSEIFDDQFSVERPDGSNFTLKIRSTKLEDSAMYFCASNQQGYQETQYFGPGTRLLVL.

The rearrangement links TRBV7-2 to TRBJ2-7, with a possible D match to TRBD1 (6 bases). Germline values: CDR1 SGHTA, CDR2 FQGNSA. The CDR3 is 14 amino acids. Trimming stripped 5 bases from V and 3 bases from J, with 14 bases between. CDR3 DNA sequence: TGTGCCAGCAGCGTCCAGGGGCTGAACTACGAGCAGTACTTC. It is translated as CASSVQGLNYEQYF.

The V call is TRBV20-1, the J call TRBJ2-1; TRBD2 agrees at 11 bases. The end of the DNA aligns better with TRBJ2-7, so the J call may be wrong. The CDR3 spans 14 residues. From germline, CDR1 is DFQATT and CDR2 SNEGSKA (reference sequence). The CDR3 sequence: CSASLTSGINEQYF. The CDR3 DNA follows: TGCAGTGCTAGTTTGACTAGCGGGATCAATGAGCAGTACTTC.

The genes are TRBV7-6 and TRBJ2-3; TRBD1 agrees at 9 bases. CDR1 and CDR2 (germline): SGHVS, FNYEAQ. There are 15 residues in the CDR3. V dropped 3 bases and J dropped 2; count of bases not matched to a gene: 3. CDR3 nucleotide sequence: TGTGCCAGCAGCTTTGGGACAGGGCCCACAGATACGCAGTATTTT. Translation: CASSFGTGPTDTQYF.

The gene calls are TRBV15 and TRBJ1-1; 8 bases align to TRBD1. V lost 1 base and J lost 0; bases outside the gene matches: 1. Germline V gene data show CDR1 as LNHNV and CDR2 as YYDKDF (reference sequence). The length of the CDR3 is 15 residues. The CDR3 sequence is CATSRGQGMNTEAFF. CDR3 coding DNA: TGTGCCACCAGCAGAGGACAGGGGATGAACACTGAAGCTTTCTTT.

In this sample, this clonotype turned up a few times. The J gene is TRBJ2-7, the V gene TRBV29-1; possibly TRBD1 for D (7 bases). Trimming shortened V by 6 bases and J by 2 bases, and 20 bases separated the two germline ends. Germline assignment: CDR1 SQVTM and CDR2 ANQGSEA. There are 15 residues in the CDR3. DNA of the CDR3: TGCAGCGTCTCCGCAGGGGGGCTCTCCGCCTACGAGCAGTACTTC. Translation gives CSVSAGGLSAYEQYF.

The rearrangement links TRBV28 to TRBJ2-4; the D is unclear. Germline V gene sequence: CDR1 MDHEN, CDR2 SYDVKM. The CDR3 loop spans 11 amino acids. Trimming pared 7 bases from V and 7 bases from J, leaving 8 bases between. The CDR3 sequence is CASTFENIQYF. As DNA, the CDR3 is TGTGCCAGCACCTTTGAGAACATTCAGTACTTC.

CDR3: CASSLLAGEYQETQYF. CDR3 DNA sequence: TGTGCCAGCAGCTTACTGGCAGGCGAATACCAAGAGACCCAGTACTTC. V usage is TRBV7-7 and J usage is TRBJ2-5, with no clear D. Germline V gene lookup returns CDR1 SSHAT and CDR2 FNYEAQ (reference sequence). Trimming removed 2 bases at V and 0 bases at J, with 13 bases between. The CDR3 extends over 16 amino acids.

The table lists this clonotype with a few counts. This chain joins TRBV6-6 and TRBJ1-1; TRBD1 is a possible D gene (5 bases). The V gene's germline CDR1 is MNHNY and CDR2 SVGAGI (reference sequence). Deletions cut 5 bases from V and 6 bases from J, with 10 bases between. The CDR3 consists of 12 residues. The CDR3 sequence is CASSDQGSEAFF. CDR3 coding DNA: TGTGCCAGCAGTGACCAGGGTTCTGAAGCTTTCTTT.

V and J are TRBV6-5 and TRBJ1-1, with 9 bases lining up with TRBD1. Trimming removed 6 bases from V and 5 bases from J; junction bases left unmatched: 10. This CDR3 comprises 15 residues. Per germline, CDR1 MNHEY and CDR2 SVGAGI. The CDR3 is CASRGLDRGVTEAFF. The CDR3 DNA reads TGTGCCAGCAGGGGTTTGGACAGGGGTGTAACTGAAGCTTTCTTT.